This T cell receptor (beta chain) derives from a study of cytomegalovirus exposure and HLA in healthy donors (dated by TCRdb to the late 2010s). About the study as a whole: The 500 to 700 repertoires of the first cohort and the 110 or so validation repertoires were produced on the same platform, according to a later analysis. The study combined high-throughput TCR immunosequencing, statistical association of individual TCRs with disease status, and machine learning to predict cytomegalovirus infection status. A separate validation cohort of about 110 different subjects was used in addition to the roughly 620-subject first cohort. The study aimed to test whether signatures of past pathogen exposure could be identified by cataloging public T cell receptors. What the authors observed across the whole study: Most TCR sequences were observed very rarely across donors, whereas some public TCRs were present in many individuals. A later analysis found that TCRs clustered in the first cohort also tended to co-occur in the 120 validation repertoires, with more than 90% of cluster scores above 0. In the study, about 150 TCR beta chains were listed as associated with cytomegalovirus. The authors suggested that the approach could potentially be extended to other disease states and immunological phenotypes. A few of the identified cytomegalovirus-associated TCR beta chains were confirmed in vitro to be specific for cytomegalovirus antigens. In both the original and validation cohorts, the classifier was reported to diagnose cytomegalovirus status with high specificity and sensitivity. A later analysis lacked HLA typing for the validation cohort, so it scored co-occurrence in that cohort across all 110 or so repertoires.

The method behind the library was the immunoSEQ multiplex PCR assay. The authors' analysis ran thus. To diagnose cytomegalovirus status from the catalog of TCR beta chain sequences, a statistical classification framework was built. Here the immuneACCESS table is served through TCRdb, limited to in-frame sequences with V and J called. Missing clones are a known gap in these copies; in checked studies unresolved V genes cover under half, and the rest lacks a known reason. The V and J calls and clone size are taken from that table; D and trimming were inferred from the DNA. The sample contains 150,000 or so clones, around four fifths of them found a single time. 2% to 2.5% of the sample comes from the top ten. A remark on this clone: This clone's antigen is unknown. Base qualities are not at hand, and no much larger clone is one base apart.

Separate from the approximately 700-subject first cohort, the validation cohort of roughly 110 subjects was the group to which the donors belonged. V lost 3 bases and J lost 5 bases, and the count of bases not matched to a germline gene is 10. From its cysteine to its phenylalanine, the CDR3 spans 16 amino acids. This entry keeps only the CDR3 DNA: 48 bases, framed from base 1. According to the germline V gene, CDR1 reads KGHSH and CDR2 reads LQKENI. The TCR originated in a man under 40 in good health and CMV-seropositive. The sample consisted of PBMCs. The sequence is built from TRBV18 and TRBJ1-5; 7 of the junction bases match TRBD1. The base sequence is TGTGCCAGCTCACCCCAAACGACAGGGCAGGATCAGCCCCAGCATTTT. This encodes CASSPQTTGQDQPQHF.